The clone carrying this T cell receptor (beta chain) was detected only a few times. This sample is drawn from a study of T cell changes during pregnancy in multiple sclerosis. Trimming at V came to 3 bases and at J to 4 bases, leaving 8 bases not matched to a gene. Germline CDR1 is GTSNPN and CDR2 is SVGIG (reference sequence). The CDR3 extends over 14 amino acids. Sequencing was performed with immunoSEQ multiplex PCR; in TCRdb, only in-frame clones are kept and a portion is missing. The table shows under 50,000 clones, with 80% to 90% occurring only once. The chain is built from TRBV30 and TRBJ1-2; 7 bases are a match to TRBD1. The source of this sequence is a female donor with multiple sclerosis, enrolled in a pregnancy study. The sample was CD4+ T cells from peripheral blood mononuclear cells, taken after pregnancy. CDR3 sequence reads: CAWSPGQKSYGYTF. For the CDR3, the DNA is TGTGCCTGGAGCCCGGGACAGAAAAGCTATGGCTACACCTTC.